These T cell receptor beta chains were read from a single sample in a study of T cell responses to AZD1222 COVID-19 vaccine. Assay used: immunoSEQ multiplex PCR; TCRdb lists only in-frame clones, some missing. The sample lists some 170,000 clones; around nine tenths were seen once. This material consisted of peripheral blood, taken 28 days after the second AZD1222 dose. The receptor source for this set is an adult who received the AZD1222 COVID-19 vaccine. The CDR3 runs from the conserved cysteine through the conserved F or W. D genes are given only for firm matches. Only part of the rows carry a size: once, few, many, or a class if the clone is expanded.

d_call,j_call,v_call,clone_size,cdr3_nt,cdr3_aa
.,TRBJ2-7,TRBV5-1,.,TGCGCCAGCAGTAACCCGGAAGGAGGCTCCTACGAGCAGTACTTC,CASSNPEGGSYEQYF
.,TRBJ2-1,TRBV9,.,TGTGCCAGCAGCGTACTAGGGTCCAATGAGCAGTTCTTC,CASSVLGSNEQFF
.,TRBJ1-2,TRBV7-8,.,TGTGCCAGCAGCGTAGGGCGGGGACTGGGAGCAAATGGCTACACCTTC,CASSVGRGLGANGYTF
.,TRBJ1-5,TRBV6-5,once,TGTGCCAGCAGTTACTCCTATAGCAATCAGCCCCAGCATTTT,CASSYSYSNQPQHF
.,TRBJ2-4,TRBV19,.,TGTGCCAGTAGTACCCCCCCGGGCATTCAGTACTTC,CASSTPPGIQYF
.,TRBJ1-2,TRBV7-2,few,TGTGCCAGCAGCCAAGAAGTTTATGGCTACACCTTC,CASSQEVYGYTF
.,TRBJ1-1,TRBV11-3,.,TGTGCCAGCAGCTACTCCGGGACAGAAGCTTTCTTT,CASSYSGTEAFF
TRBD1,TRBJ1-5,TRBV7-2,.,TGTGCCAGCAGCTCCGGGACAGGGGGGTATCAGCCCCAGCATTTT,CASSSGTGGYQPQHF
TRBD1,TRBJ1-4,TRBV9,.,TGTGCCAGCAGCGTCCGGGACAGGGGGGGTGAAAAACTGTTTTTT,CASSVRDRGGEKLFF
.,TRBJ1-1,TRBV6-4,.,TGTGCCAGCAGTGACCAGGGCGGGTCCACTGAAGCTTTCTTT,CASSDQGGSTEAFF
.,TRBJ1-2,TRBV3-1/TRBV3-2,.,TGTGCCAGCAGCCAGGGTTCCGGCTACACCTTC,CASSQGSGYTF
.,TRBJ1-1,TRBV4-1,few,TGCGCCAGCAGCCAAGCTCACACTGAAGCTTTCTTT,CASSQAHTEAFF
.,TRBJ1-2,TRBV7-9,.,TGTGCCAGCAGCCAGGTAACCCTAGGAAACTATGGCTACACCTTC,CASSQVTLGNYGYTF
TRBD1,TRBJ1-3,TRBV12-5,.,TGTGCTAGTGGTTTGGGACAGGGAACCTCTGGAAACACCATATATTTT,CASGLGQGTSGNTIYF
.,TRBJ1-5,TRBV19,.,TGTGCCAGTAGTCCCGGACAGTGGGATCAGCCCCAGCATTTT,CASSPGQWDQPQHF
.,TRBJ1-4,TRBV5-1,.,TGCGCCAGCAGCTCGGGAATGGCGCGGCCCATTGTGAAAAAACTGTTTTTT,CASSSGMARPIVKKLFF
TRBD1,TRBJ1-2,TRBV27,.,TGTGCCAGCAGTTTTGGGGGACAGGGGGTCTACTATGGCTACACCTTC,CASSFGGQGVYYGYTF
TRBD1,TRBJ2-7,TRBV19,.,TGTGCCAGTAGTTTGACCGGGACAGGGCCCGAGCAGTACTTC,CASSLTGTGPEQYF
TRBD1,TRBJ1-1,TRBV12-5,.,TGTGCTAGTGGCAAAGAGACAGGGGCGACTGAAGCTTTCTTT,CASGKETGATEAFF
.,TRBJ2-1,TRBV4-1,.,TGCGCCAGCAGCCAAGGGAGAGGGTATTCCTACAATGAGCAGTTCTTC,CASSQGRGYSYNEQFF
.,TRBJ2-7,TRBV12-5,.,TGTGCTAGTGGTTTGGTCGGTTACGAGCAGTACTTC,CASGLVGYEQYF
.,TRBJ1-5,TRBV30,.,TGTGCCTGGGGTGGACAGACTAATCAGCCCCAGCATTTT,CAWGGQTNQPQHF
TRBD1,TRBJ1-2,TRBV29-1,.,TGCAGCGTTGTGGGACAGGGCACAAGCTATGGCTACACCTTC,CSVVGQGTSYGYTF
.,TRBJ1-2,TRBV19,few,TGTGCCAGTAGTATGCCGGGACATCAACCTTATGGCTACACCTTC,CASSMPGHQPYGYTF
.,TRBJ1-1,TRBV18,.,TGTGCCAGCTCACCACTTCGGGGGGATCCTGAAGCTTTCTTT,CASSPLRGDPEAFF
.,TRBJ2-7,TRBV5-6,.,TGTGCCAGCAGCCATTTACTGCCCTACGAGCAGTACTTC,CASSHLLPYEQYF
.,TRBJ2-3,TRBV9,.,TGTGCCAGCAGCGTAGCGGGGGTGGGCACAGATACGCAGTATTTT,CASSVAGVGTDTQYF
.,TRBJ1-4,TRBV6-5,.,TGTGCCAGCAGTTGGACGGTGGGGGGTGAAAAACTGTTTTTT,CASSWTVGGEKLFF
.,TRBJ2-7,TRBV5-1,.,TGCGCCAGCAGCCTGGGACGGGGGCCTGAAGAGCAGTACTTC,CASSLGRGPEEQYF
.,TRBJ1-1,TRBV19,.,TGTGCCAGTAGTATAGGCGGAGGGGGACACACTGAAGCTTTCTTT,CASSIGGGGHTEAFF
.,TRBJ2-2,TRBV7-6,.,TGTGCCAGCAGCTCCCCTGTAGGTGGGGGGCTAACCGGGGAGCTGTTTTTT,CASSSPVGGGLTGELFF
.,TRBJ1-1,TRBV7-9,once,TGTGCCAGCAGCAGGGACGGCGGTGTGGCTTTCTTT,CASSRDGGVAFF
.,TRBJ2-3,TRBV13,.,TGTGCCAGCAGCCTCGGAATGGGGGTTGATACGCAGTATTTT,CASSLGMGVDTQYF
.,TRBJ1-5,TRBV7-2,.,TGTGCCAGCAGTGGCACGCACAATCAGCCCCAGCATTTT,CASSGTHNQPQHF
.,TRBJ2-1,TRBV10-3,few,TGTGCCATCAATGGGGGCGGGACTGGACACAATGAGCAGTTCTTC,CAINGGGTGHNEQFF
.,TRBJ1-1,TRBV7-3,.,TGTGCCAGCAGCTTGCTTGGGGACACTGAAGCTTTCTTT,CASSLLGDTEAFF
.,TRBJ1-2,TRBV29-1,few,TGCAGCGTTGGGACCCCTGGATTGACCTATGGCTACACCTTC,CSVGTPGLTYGYTF
TRBD1,TRBJ1-1,TRBV2,.,TGTGCCAGCAGTGCCCCGACAGGGAAGATTATAGCTTTCTTT,CASSAPTGKIIAFF
TRBD1,TRBJ2-7,TRBV18,.,TGTGCCAGCTCACTGGGACAGGGGGCCCCCTACGAGCAGTACTTC,CASSLGQGAPYEQYF
.,TRBJ2-7,TRBV3-1/TRBV3-2,few,TGTGCCAGCAGCCAATTCTACGAGCAGTACTTC,CASSQFYEQYF
.,TRBJ1-5,TRBV19,.,TGTGCCAGTAGTCCACCCGGGACTCCGTATAGCAATCAGCCCCAGCATTTT,CASSPPGTPYSNQPQHF
.,TRBJ1-1,TRBV14,.,TGTGCCAGCAGCCTCTGGGGAGGTTTTGACACTGAAGCTTTCTTT,CASSLWGGFDTEAFF
.,TRBJ1-5,TRBV7-8,.,TGTGCCAGCCTCTCCGGTTTTGGCAATCAGCCCCAGCATTTT,CASLSGFGNQPQHF
.,TRBJ1-5,TRBV6-5,.,TGTGCCAGCAGCTTCACTCGGGAACAGCCCCAGCATTTT,CASSFTREQPQHF
TRBD1,TRBJ1-1,TRBV3-1/TRBV3-2,few,TGTGCCAGCAGCTTAGGGACAGCCACGAACACTGAAGCTTTCTTT,CASSLGTATNTEAFF
TRBD1,TRBJ1-1,TRBV27,.,TGTGCCAGCAGTCCTATCCAGGGGGGACCTGAAGCTTTCTTT,CASSPIQGGPEAFF
.,TRBJ1-1,TRBV27,.,TGTGCCAGCAGTTCCCGGGCTGAAGCTTTCTTT,CASSSRAEAFF
.,TRBJ1-5,TRBV4-1,.,TGCGCCAGCAGCCAAGTAGGGGAGCGGACCCAGCATTTT,CASSQVGERTQHF
.,TRBJ1-6,TRBV14,.,TGTGCCAGCAGCCAAGTTCTTGGGGTTTCAACTAATTCACCCCTCCACTTT,CASSQVLGVSTNSPLHF
TRBD1,TRBJ1-1,TRBV19,.,TGTGCCAGTAGTATCGACAGGGGGCCCAGCACTGAAGCTTTCTTT,CASSIDRGPSTEAFF